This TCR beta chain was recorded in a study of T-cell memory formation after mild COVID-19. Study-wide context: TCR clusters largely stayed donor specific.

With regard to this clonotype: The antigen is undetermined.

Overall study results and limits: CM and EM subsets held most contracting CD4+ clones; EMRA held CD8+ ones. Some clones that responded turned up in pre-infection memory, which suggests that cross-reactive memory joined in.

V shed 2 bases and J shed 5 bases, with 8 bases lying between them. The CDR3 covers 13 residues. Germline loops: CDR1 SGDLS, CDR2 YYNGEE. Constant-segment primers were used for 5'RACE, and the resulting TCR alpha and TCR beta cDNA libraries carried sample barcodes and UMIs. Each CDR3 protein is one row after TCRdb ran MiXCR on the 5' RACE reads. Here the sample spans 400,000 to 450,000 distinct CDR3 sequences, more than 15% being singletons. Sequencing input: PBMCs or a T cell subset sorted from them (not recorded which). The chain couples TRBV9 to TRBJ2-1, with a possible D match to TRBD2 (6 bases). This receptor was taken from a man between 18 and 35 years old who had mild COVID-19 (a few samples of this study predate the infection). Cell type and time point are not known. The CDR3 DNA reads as TGTGCCAGCAGCGTGTGGAGGGACAATGAGCAGTTCTTC. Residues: CASSVWRDNEQFF.